The entry that follows covers one T cell receptor (beta chain) sequence. Its antigen is not identified. The data are from a study of cytotoxic CD8 clonotypes in ibrutinib-treated CLL. Overall study context: After median approximately 70 months, roughly 14 stayed in remission, around twelve progressed; responses around 24 partial, 2 complete. Each sample contained, on average, almost 260,000 productive templates and some 90,000 productive rearrangements. Findings and caveats of the study: Clonality at baseline surpassed age-matched healthy donors and tracked circulating CD8+ T-cell counts. Among the clonotypes, public ones were uncommon and contracted or held stable on treatment.

Profiling relied on immunoSEQ multiplex PCR, and the TCRdb table lists in-frame clones only, not all of them. The sample lists just over 200,000 clones, 60% to 80% occurring once. This TCR derives from a human donor with chronic lymphocytic leukemia. The starting material was PBMCs, obtained after 12 months of ibrutinib treatment.

CDR3 loop: CASSLVGTYEQYF. CDR3 in DNA: TGTGCCAGCAGCTTAGTGGGTACCTACGAGCAGTACTTC. This rearrangement joins TRBV7-2 to TRBJ2-7; D gene uncertain. V was trimmed by 1 base and J by 2 bases, leaving 6 bases between them. The CDR3 extends over 13 amino acids. Germline V CDR1 and CDR2: SGHTA, FQGNSA. The complete variable domain, with remaining parts taken from reference TRBV7-2 and TRBJ2-7, reads GAGVSQSPSNKVTEKGKDVELRCDPISGHTALYWYRQSLGQGLEFLIYFQGNSAPDKSGLPSDRFSAERTGGSVSTLTIQRTQQEDSAVYLCASSLVGTYEQYFGPGTRLTVT.